The 25 T cell receptor beta chains reported below all come from one sample, sequenced in a study of cytotoxic CD8 clonotypes in ibrutinib-treated CLL. Libraries were prepared by immunoSEQ multiplex PCR; TCRdb keeps only in-frame clonotypes and omits some of them. The sample has around 26,000 clones, 75% to 85% seen once. The sample in question was PBMCs, obtained after 24 months of ibrutinib treatment. The receptor source for this set is a human donor with chronic lymphocytic leukemia.

The CDR3 loop reads CASSAGGREETQYF. The CDR3 bases are TGCGCCAGCAGTGCCGGGGGGAGAGAAGAGACCCAGTACTTC. The V call is TRBV10-1, the J call TRBJ2-5, with 7 positions matching TRBD2. After removal of 4 bases from V and 3 bases from J, the junction contained 5 bases not matched to a gene. Germline lookup yields CDR1 WNHNN and CDR2 SYGVQD (reference sequence). The CDR3 has 14 residues.

The genes are TRBV5-1 and TRBJ2-2, with a weak D call TRBD1 (6 bases). Trimming shortened V by 4 bases and J by 5 bases, and 21 bases separated the two germline ends. CDR3 length: 17 residues. Germline V gene data show CDR1 as SGHRS and CDR2 as YFSETQ. The CDR3 nucleotides are TGCGCCAGCAGCAAGATCTATAACAGGGTGAATACCGGGGAGCTGTTTTTT. This gives the protein CASSKIYNRVNTGELFF.

The rearrangement uses TRBV6-5 and TRBJ1-3; no definite D call. V lost 4 bases, J lost 5 bases, and 12 bases lay in between. Looked up from germline, CDR1 is MNHEY and CDR2 is SVGAGI. The CDR3 is 14 residues long. The CDR3 loop reads CASSSPENRNTIYF. CDR3 coding DNA: TGTGCCAGCAGTTCTCCAGAGAATAGAAACACCATATATTTT.

The chain links TRBV2 to TRBJ1-2; the D is unclear. The CDR3 is made up of 13 amino acids. The germline gives CDR1 SNHLY, CDR2 FYNNEI. V was trimmed by 3 bases and J by 2 bases, leaving 7 bases between them. The DNA of the CDR3 is TGTGCCAGCAGTGACCATACAAACTATGGCTACACCTTC. It encodes CASSDHTNYGYTF.

The chain has TRBV28 and TRBJ2-7, with TRBD1 matching over 10 bases. Germline assignment: CDR1 MDHEN and CDR2 SYDVKM. V was pared by 6 bases and J by 5 bases, with 10 bases of the junction left unmatched. This CDR3 contains 15 residues. DNA for the CDR3: TGTGCCAGCAGCGAACCGGGACAGGGGCTCGACGAGCAGTACTTC. Protein product: CASSEPGQGLDEQYF.

The chain employs TRBV29-1 and TRBJ2-7; weak D call: TRBD1 (6 bases). The CDR3 totals 14 residues. V lost 7 bases to trimming and J lost 7 bases, with 23 bases between them. From germline, CDR1 is SQVTM and CDR2 ANQGSEA. Here the CDR3 reads CSGSQGPTRYEQYF. The CDR3 region has the DNA TGCAGCGGGTCCCAGGGGCCAACTCGGTATGAGCAGTACTTC.

This sequence joins TRBV10-3 and TRBJ1-6, with TRBD1 matching 7 bases. CDR3 length: 14 residues. V shed 4 bases and J 5 bases; nucleotides not matched to a gene: 2. Germline V gives CDR1 ENHRY, CDR2 SYGVKD. The DNA for the CDR3 is TGTGCCATCAGTGGTGGGACAGATAATTCACCCCTCCACTTT. It translates to CAISGGTDNSPLHF.

The sample holds one count of this clone. V gene TRBV7-2 combines with J gene TRBJ2-5; TRBD1 matches at 9 bases. Near its end, the DNA agrees better with TRBJ2-7, so the J call may be wrong. Germline V gene sequence: CDR1 SGHTA, CDR2 FQGNSA. This CDR3 is 19 amino acids long. The CDR3 sequence is CASSLDPGTGFLRGYEQYF. The CDR3 DNA reads as TGTGCCAGCAGCTTAGACCCAGGGACAGGGTTTCTTCGGGGCTACGAGCAGTACTTC.

V gene TRBV4-1 combines with J gene TRBJ1-1; D is unresolved. The CDR3 extends over 14 amino acids. Germline V gene lookup returns CDR1 MGHRA and CDR2 YSYEKL. Trimming stripped 5 bases from V and 2 bases from J, with 12 bases between. The CDR3 region is CASSSLGFNTEAFF. The CDR3 DNA reads TGCGCCAGCAGCTCGCTAGGGTTCAACACTGAAGCTTTCTTT.

V and J are TRBV23-1 and TRBJ2-1, with unresolved D. TRBV23-1 is an open reading frame whose function is uncertain. CDR3 length: 13 residues. Trimming cost V 2 bases and J 9 bases, with 11 bases left between them. CDR3 in amino acids: CASSQGMAPEQFF. The CDR3 DNA sequence: TGCGCCAGCAGTCAAGGGATGGCGCCTGAGCAGTTCTTC.

This clone was found a few times. This chain joins TRBV5-8 and TRBJ1-6; D is uncertain. The CDR3 extends over 13 amino acids. The germline gives CDR1 SGHTS, CDR2 YDEGEE. V lost 5 bases, J lost 6 bases, and 9 bases lay in between. This chain's CDR3 is CASSREPNSPLHF. DNA for the CDR3: TGTGCCAGCAGTAGGGAGCCTAATTCACCCCTCCACTTT.

The chain carries TRBV12-5 and TRBJ2-1, with D possibly TRBD2 on 6 matching bases. This CDR3 contains 15 residues. V gave up 2 bases and J gave up 5 bases, with 13 bases separating them. Germline V gene sequence: CDR1 LGHNT, CDR2 FRNRAP. The CDR3 here is CASGLTGEGDNEQFF. DNA of the CDR3: TGTGCTAGTGGTTTGACGGGGGAAGGGGACAATGAGCAGTTCTTC.

The chain combines TRBV27 with TRBJ1-4; weak D call: TRBD1 (6 bases). The ends were cut back, 4 bases at V and 8 bases at J, with 20 bases in the middle. The CDR3 loop spans 16 amino acids. Looked up from germline, CDR1 is MNHEY and CDR2 is SMNVEV (reference sequence). In nucleotides, the CDR3 is TGTGCCAGCAGTTCACAGGGTTGGGCTCTAAACGAAAAACTGTTTTTT. Its protein product is CASSSQGWALNEKLFF.

The chain combines TRBV5-1 with TRBJ2-3; D remains ambiguous. The CDR3 spans 16 residues. V shed 1 base and J shed 4 bases, with 16 bases lying between them. From germline, CDR1 is SGHRS and CDR2 YFSETQ. The CDR3 loop is CASSLSGSLEADTQYF. CDR3 nucleotides: TGCGCCAGCAGCTTGTCCGGGTCCTTAGAGGCAGATACGCAGTATTTT.

The rearrangement uses TRBV5-1 and TRBJ1-4; 11 bases are a match to TRBD1. The CDR3 extends over 18 amino acids. The trim removed 4 bases at V and 2 bases at J, leaving 10 bases unmatched. Germline-derived CDR1 and CDR2 are SGHRS and YFSETQ. In nucleotides, the CDR3 is TGCGCCAGCAGCGGTCAAGCCGGGACAGGGGGGACTAATGAAAAACTGTTTTTT. As protein: CASSGQAGTGGTNEKLFF.

This clone was observed a single time. The chain combines TRBV19 with TRBJ1-2; D is undetermined. CDR3 length equals 10 residues. In germline, CDR1 is LNHDA, CDR2 SQIVND (reference sequence). V lost 5 bases and J 8 bases, leaving 6 bases between the germline ends. Written as DNA, the CDR3 is TGTGCCAGTAGTGCCAAGGGCTACACCTTC. It translates to CASSAKGYTF.

The CDR3 protein is CASSLAPDSDEQFF. The CDR3 DNA reads TGCGCCAGCAGCTTGGCCCCAGACAGCGATGAGCAGTTCTTC. This chain joins TRBV5-1 and TRBJ2-1; a weak D match, TRBD1 (5 bases). V was shortened by 0 bases and J by 8 bases, with 12 bases between the two germline ends. Germline lookup yields CDR1 SGHRS and CDR2 YFSETQ. This CDR3 has 14 amino acids.

The V and J genes are TRBV19 and TRBJ2-5, with 7 nucleotides matching TRBD1. Germline lookup yields CDR1 LNHDA and CDR2 SQIVND (reference sequence). The junction had 8 bases not matched to a gene; V was cut back by 3 bases and J by 1 base. The CDR3 extends over 16 amino acids. The CDR3 protein is CASSIRQGVLQETQYF. The CDR3 bases are TGTGCCAGTAGTATTCGGCAGGGGGTCCTCCAAGAGACCCAGTACTTC.

The chain uses TRBV7-9 and TRBJ2-1; TRBD1 matches 9 bases. From germline, CDR1 is SEHNR and CDR2 FQNEAQ (reference sequence). Trimming removed 5 bases from V and 4 bases from J; junction bases left unmatched: 12. The CDR3 spans 17 residues. In DNA form, the CDR3 reads TGTGCCAGCAGCAAACCTCCGGGACAGGGACGGTACAATGAGCAGTTCTTC. It codes for CASSKPPGQGRYNEQFF.

This chain joins TRBV5-6 and TRBJ1-6; D uncertain. The germline gives CDR1 SGHDT, CDR2 YYEEEE. The CDR3 totals 13 residues. Trimming shortened V by 0 bases and J by 14 bases, and 12 bases separated the two germline ends. The CDR3 sequence is CASSLAVESTLHF. In nucleotides, the CDR3 is TGTGCCAGCAGCTTGGCCGTAGAAAGCACCCTCCACTTT.

Points on this clone: Germline and junction disagree at one end, which may indicate a read error. The chain combines TRBV7-7 with TRBJ2-6, with 7 bases identical to TRBD1. Germline V gene lookup returns CDR1 SSHAT and CDR2 FNYEAQ (reference sequence). This CDR3 has 17 amino acids. The CDR3: CASSSSTGSSGANVLTF. The CDR3 nucleotides are TGTGCTAGCAGCTCGTCGACAGGGAGCTCTGGGGCCAACGTCCTGACTTTC.

V and J are TRBV5-1 and TRBJ2-5; no clear D gene. The germline V gene encodes CDR1 SGHRS and CDR2 YFSETQ. The CDR3 has 14 amino acids. V lost 0 bases to trimming and J lost 9 bases, with 15 bases between them. CDR3 sequence (DNA): TGCGCCAGCAGCTTGGCCTTAGATGTCGGGCCCCAGTACTTC. Translation: CASSLALDVGPQYF.

This chain links TRBV7-8 with TRBJ2-7, with 8 bases fitting TRBD2. The CDR3 length is 15 residues. The germline CDR1 and CDR2 sequences are SGHVS and FQNEAQ. With V trimmed by 3 bases and J by 2 bases, 6 bases remained unmatched. The CDR3 spells CASSFAGGGTYEQYF. The DNA for the CDR3 is TGTGCCAGCAGCTTCGCGGGAGGCGGGACCTACGAGCAGTACTTC.

The chain is built from TRBV5-1 and TRBJ2-3; D uncertain. Trimming cost V 3 bases and J 4 bases, with 18 bases left between them. Germline CDR1 SGHRS, CDR2 YFSETQ. The CDR3 runs to 16 residues. The CDR3 DNA reads as TGCGCCAGCAGCTCGTACCGGGTCACCCAGCCAGATACGCAGTATTTT. Protein: CASSSYRVTQPDTQYF.

This sequence joins TRBV7-9 and TRBJ2-1; maybe TRBD2 (6 bases). The CDR3 runs 14 residues. Trimming took 2 bases from V and 6 from J, leaving 11 bases between them. CDR1 and CDR2 from the germline V gene are SEHNR and FQNEAQ (reference sequence). In DNA, the CDR3 is TGTGCCAGCAGCTTACTCGCGGGGCCCAATGAGCAGTTCTTC. Translation: CASSLLAGPNEQFF.